This T cell receptor (beta chain) was captured in a study of OX40 agonist ivuxolimab in advanced cancers. Study information: Six ivuxolimab dose levels, 0.01 to 10 mg/kg, were given intravenously every 2 weeks. Study-level findings and limits: CD4+ T cells averaged fewer expanded clones than CD8+ T cells.

For this clone: Its antigen is as yet unknown.

Libraries were prepared by immunoSEQ multiplex PCR; TCRdb keeps only in-frame clonotypes and omits some of them. The sample has 27,000 or so clones, about four fifths seen once; the top ten hold around 23%. Germline CDR1 LNHDA, CDR2 SQIVND (reference sequence). V shed 3 bases and J 2 bases; nucleotides not matched to a gene: 0. This CDR3 has 14 residues. The source material was CD4+ or CD8+ T cells sorted from blood, sampled in a trial of the OX40 agonist ivuxolimab. This chain links TRBV19 with TRBJ2-7, with 11 bases identical to TRBD1. This sequence originates from an adult with an advanced solid tumor such as melanoma, head and neck, liver or kidney cancer. CDR3 sequence: CASSMGQGAYEQYF. CDR3 nucleotide sequence: TGTGCCAGTAGTATGGGACAGGGGGCCTACGAGCAGTACTTC.